This T cell receptor beta chain was retrieved from a study of shared clonotypes between healthy human individuals. Study results and limitations: Generation probability values for non-shared clonotypes were lower than those for clonotypes shared by all four donors.

Using immunoSEQ multiplex PCR, the repertoire was profiled, and TCRdb retains in-frame clones only, with some absent. The sample holds some 2,100,000 clones; approximately 96% are singletons and the top ten take 0.13%. The germline V gene encodes CDR1 GTSNPN and CDR2 SVGIG (reference sequence). Trimming took 2 bases from V and 5 from J, leaving 19 bases between them. This CDR3 region has 16 residues. To note about this clone: Its antigen is not known.

Sequenced sample: naive CD4+ T cells sorted from blood. Subset specified: CD45RA+ positively selected. The V call is TRBV30, the J call TRBJ2-4; D uncertain. This receptor was taken from a man between 18 and 35 years old in good health. The CDR3 reads CAWSPQYVSDQNIQYF. In nucleotides, the CDR3 is TGTGCCTGGAGTCCCCAGTACGTGTCCGATCAAAACATTCAGTACTTC. Complete variable domain (other parts from reference TRBV30 and TRBJ2-4): SQTIHQWPATLVQPVGSPLSLECTVEGTSNPNLYWYRQAAGRGLQLLFYSVGIGQISSEVPQNLSASRPQDRQFILSSKKLLLSDSGFYLCAWSPQYVSDQNIQYFGAGTRLSVL.